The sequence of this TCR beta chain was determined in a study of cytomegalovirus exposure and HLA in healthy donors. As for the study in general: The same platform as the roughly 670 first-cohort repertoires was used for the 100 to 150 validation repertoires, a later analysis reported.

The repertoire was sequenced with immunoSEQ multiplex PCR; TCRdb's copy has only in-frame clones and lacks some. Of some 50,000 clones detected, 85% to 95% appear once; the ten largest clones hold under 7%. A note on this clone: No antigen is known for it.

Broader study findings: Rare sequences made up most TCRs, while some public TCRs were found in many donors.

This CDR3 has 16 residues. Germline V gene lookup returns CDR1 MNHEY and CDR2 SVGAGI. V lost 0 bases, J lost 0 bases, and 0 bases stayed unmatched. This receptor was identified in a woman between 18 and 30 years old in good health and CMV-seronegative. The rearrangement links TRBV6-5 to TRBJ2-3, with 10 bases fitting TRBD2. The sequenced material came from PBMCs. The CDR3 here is CASSYSSGGSTDTQYF. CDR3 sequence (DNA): TGTGCCAGCAGTTACTCTAGCGGGGGGAGCACAGATACGCAGTATTTT.